The T cell receptor (beta chain) described here comes from a study of vaccination effects on CD4 cells after COVID-19. Study findings and constraints: Missing from the study were early post-infection timepoints, and its convalescent patients were few.

CDR1 and CDR2 (germline): MNHNY, SVGAGI (reference sequence). The V end lost 5 bases, the J end lost 2 bases, and 19 bases lay between the germline ends. The CDR3 contains 17 residues. TCRdb keeps only in-frame clones here, not all; method: immunoSEQ multiplex PCR. The profile shows 50,000 to 65,000 clones, over 75% of them singletons. Antigen-specific CD4+ T cells were expanded (with viral peptide pools) by the ViraFEST assay ahead of sequencing. CD4+ T cells were isolated after about eleven days of culture. A note on this clone: Its specificity is unknown.

The source was CD4+ T cells from PBMCs cultured with HCoV-229E spike peptides, collected before COVID-19 vaccination. V and J are TRBV6-6 and TRBJ1-3; D unclear. This receptor was obtained from a human donor who received a COVID-19 vaccine. The chain's CDR3 is CASSPPTRPGPGNTIYF. CDR3 nucleotide sequence: TGTGCCAGCAGTCCTCCTACCCGACCTGGGCCTGGAAACACCATATATTTT.